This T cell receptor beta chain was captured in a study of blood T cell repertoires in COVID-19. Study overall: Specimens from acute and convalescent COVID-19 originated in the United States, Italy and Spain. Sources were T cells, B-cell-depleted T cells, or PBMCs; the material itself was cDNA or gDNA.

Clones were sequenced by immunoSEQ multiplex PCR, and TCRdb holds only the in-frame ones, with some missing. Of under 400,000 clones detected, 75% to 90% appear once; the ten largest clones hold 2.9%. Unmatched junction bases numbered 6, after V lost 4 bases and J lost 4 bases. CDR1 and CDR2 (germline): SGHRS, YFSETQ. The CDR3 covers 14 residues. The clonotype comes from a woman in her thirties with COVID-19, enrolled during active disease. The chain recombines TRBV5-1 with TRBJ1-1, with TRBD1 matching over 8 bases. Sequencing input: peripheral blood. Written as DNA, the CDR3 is TGCGCCAGCAGCGTACAGGGGGTTGCCACTGAAGCTTTCTTT. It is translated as CASSVQGVATEAFF.